The 16 T cell receptor beta chains listed next were all sequenced from one sample in a study of blood T cell repertoires in COVID-19. Assay used: immunoSEQ multiplex PCR; TCRdb lists only in-frame clones, some missing. This table has 150,000 to 200,000 clones, roughly 80% appearing once. Sequencing was performed on peripheral blood. These receptors were taken from a woman aged 80 or over with acute or convalescent COVID-19.

The genes are TRBV18 and TRBJ2-1; TRBD1 agrees at 8 bases. V gave up 3 bases and J gave up 8 bases; unmatched junction bases: 3. This CDR3 is 13 amino acids long. The germline CDR1 and CDR2 sequences are KGHSH and LQKENI. This chain's CDR3 is CASSPQGADEQFF. CDR3 sequence (DNA): TGTGCCAGCTCACCGCAGGGGGCCGATGAGCAGTTCTTC.

This clone occurred a few times. The rearrangement uses TRBV30 and TRBJ1-6, with D tentatively TRBD1 (5 bases). Trimming removed 5 bases from V and 12 bases from J, with 17 bases in between. The CDR3 covers 13 residues. Looked up from germline, CDR1 is GTSNPN and CDR2 is SVGIG (reference sequence). The CDR3: CAWQTGPGRPLHF. The CDR3 nucleotides read TGTGCCTGGCAAACAGGACCCGGGAGACCCCTCCACTTT.

The V gene is TRBV7-9, the J gene TRBJ2-2; 7 positions match TRBD1. With 5 bases clipped from V and 0 bases from J, the junction kept 3 bases outside the gene matches. The CDR3 covers 15 residues. Germline lookup yields CDR1 SEHNR and CDR2 FQNEAQ (reference sequence). CDR3 in amino acids: CASSRGTANTGELFF. CDR3 nucleotide sequence: TGTGCCAGCAGCAGAGGGACAGCGAACACCGGGGAGCTGTTTTTT.

This clone has only a few counts. The chain uses TRBV30 and TRBJ1-1; no reliable D call. V dropped 3 bases and J dropped 2 bases, with 4 bases sitting between them. The CDR3 is 11 residues long. Germline CDR1 and CDR2: GTSNPN and SVGIG (reference sequence). CDR3 in amino acids: CAWRANTEAFF. Written as DNA, the CDR3 is TGTGCCTGGAGGGCCAACACTGAAGCTTTCTTT.

The CDR3 loop is CASSPGGEGYTF. The CDR3 region has the DNA TGTGCCAGCAGTCCAGGGGGAGAGGGCTACACCTTC. V gene TRBV12-3 or TRBV12-4 combines with J gene TRBJ1-2; 7 bases are a match to TRBD1. The CDR3 runs to 12 residues. Trimming at V came to 5 bases and at J to 8 bases, leaving 5 bases not matched to a gene.

The V and J genes are TRBV19 and TRBJ1-1; 7 nucleotides align to TRBD1. J was trimmed by 1 base and V by 7 bases; bases with no gene match: 9. The germline CDR1 and CDR2 sequences are LNHDA and SQIVND (reference sequence). The CDR3 totals 15 residues. The CDR3 spells CASKDRPRGNTEAFF. The CDR3 DNA sequence: TGTGCCAGTAAGGACAGGCCCAGAGGGAACACTGAAGCTTTCTTT.

The chain employs TRBV15 and TRBJ2-1; TRBD2 might be the D (6 bases). The CDR3 is 19 residues long. Trimming stripped 0 bases from V and 9 bases from J, with 27 bases between. Germline CDR1 LNHNV, CDR2 YYDKDF (reference sequence). For the CDR3, the DNA is TGTGCCACCAGCAGAGATCTTGGGCCCGGGGGACTTAGCGGACGTGAGCAGTTCTTC. Residues: CATSRDLGPGGLSGREQFF.

The chain has TRBV18 and TRBJ2-2, with D unresolved. The CDR3 has 15 residues. V lost 2 bases and J 1 base, leaving 8 bases between the germline ends. Germline-derived CDR1 and CDR2 are KGHSH and LQKENI. The CDR3 protein is CASSPSLRNTGELFF. CDR3 sequence (DNA): TGTGCCAGCTCACCATCTCTCCGGAACACCGGGGAGCTGTTTTTT.

V gene TRBV5-4 combines with J gene TRBJ1-3; TRBD1 is a possible D gene (6 bases). V lost 4 bases and J lost 8, with 16 bases in between. This CDR3 has 14 residues. Germline V lookup: CDR1 SGHNT, CDR2 YYREEE (reference sequence). The CDR3 DNA reads as TGTGCCAGCAGCCGGGGCGGCAGGGGAGACACCATATATTTT. Residues: CASSRGGRGDTIYF.

The chain links TRBV7-9 to TRBJ1-5; D may be TRBD1 (6 bases). Germline V gene sequence: CDR1 SEHNR, CDR2 FQNEAQ (reference sequence). The length of the CDR3 is 16 residues. V was clipped by 5 bases and J by 2 bases, with 16 bases between them. CDR3 coding DNA: TGTGCCAGCAGCGACCACAGGGTCATCGGCAATCAGCCCCAGCATTTT. It specifies CASSDHRVIGNQPQHF.

Only one count was recorded for this clone. The chain couples TRBV19 to TRBJ1-1; the D gene is possibly TRBD1 (6 bases). CDR1 and CDR2 (germline): LNHDA, SQIVND (reference sequence). The CDR3 runs 15 residues. The germline V and J ends were trimmed by 0 bases and 8 bases, with 16 bases remaining between them. CDR3 loop: CASSIDLGRGTEAFF. The CDR3 coding sequence is TGTGCCAGTAGTATAGATTTAGGCAGGGGAACGGAAGCTTTCTTT.

This clone was detected a few times. The V call is TRBV29-1, the J call TRBJ2-1; 10 nucleotides agree with TRBD1. The length of the CDR3 is 13 residues. From germline, CDR1 is SQVTM and CDR2 ANQGSEA. The junction had 0 bases not matched to a gene; V was cut back by 4 bases and J by 3 bases. The CDR3 nucleotides read TGCAGCGTTGGGACAGGGGGCTACAATGAGCAGTTCTTC. The encoded protein is CSVGTGGYNEQFF.

V usage is TRBV30 and J usage is TRBJ2-1; D might be TRBD1 (5 bases). The CDR3 length is 12 residues. V dropped 3 bases and J dropped 8 bases, with 11 bases sitting between them. Germline CDR1 and CDR2: GTSNPN and SVGIG (reference sequence). The CDR3 region has the DNA TGTGCCTGGAGCCCGACAGTGGATGAGCAGTTCTTC. The encoded protein is CAWSPTVDEQFF.

The rearrangement joins TRBV5-1 to TRBJ1-4; 10 bases line up with TRBD1. This CDR3 comprises 15 residues. The germline V gene encodes CDR1 SGHRS and CDR2 YFSETQ. Trimming at V came to 4 bases and at J to 3 bases, leaving 3 bases not matched to a gene. The CDR3 reads CASSPGTGANEKLFF. In DNA, the CDR3 is TGCGCCAGCAGCCCCGGGACAGGGGCTAATGAAAAACTGTTTTTT. Full variable domain (missing parts from reference TRBV5-1 and TRBJ1-4): KAGVTQTPRYLIKTRGQQVTLSCSPISGHRSVSWYQQTPGQGLQFLFEYFSETQRNKGNFPGRFSGRQFSNSRSEMNVSTLELGDSALYLCASSPGTGANEKLFFGSGTQLSVL.

The rearrangement uses TRBV7-9 and TRBJ2-5; 10 bases match TRBD1. The germline V gene has CDR1 SEHNR and CDR2 FQNEAQ (reference sequence). The CDR3 is made up of 14 amino acids. After removal of 5 bases from V and 5 bases from J, the junction contained 5 bases not matched to a gene. As DNA, the CDR3 is TGTGCCAGCAGCCGTGACAGGGGGCCGGAGACCCAGTACTTC. Protein: CASSRDRGPETQYF.

This chain uses TRBV5-1 with TRBJ2-2; 7 nucleotides agree with TRBD2. With 0 bases clipped from V and 2 bases from J, the junction kept 10 bases outside the gene matches. This CDR3 is 18 amino acids long. Germline CDR1 SGHRS, CDR2 YFSETQ. The CDR3: CASSLADLRDYNTGELFF. The CDR3 DNA reads as TGCGCCAGCAGCTTGGCCGATCTCCGGGACTATAACACCGGGGAGCTGTTTTTT.